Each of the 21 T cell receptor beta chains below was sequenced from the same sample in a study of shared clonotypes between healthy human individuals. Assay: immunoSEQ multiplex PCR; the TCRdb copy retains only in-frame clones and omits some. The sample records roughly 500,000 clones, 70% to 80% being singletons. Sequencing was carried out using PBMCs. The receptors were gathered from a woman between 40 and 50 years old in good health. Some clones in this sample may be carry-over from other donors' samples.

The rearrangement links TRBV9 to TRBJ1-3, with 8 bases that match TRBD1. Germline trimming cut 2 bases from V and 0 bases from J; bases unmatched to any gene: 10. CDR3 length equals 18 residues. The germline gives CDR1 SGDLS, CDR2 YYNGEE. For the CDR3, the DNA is TGTGCCAGCAGCGTTACCGGGACAGGAGGATTCTCTGGAAACACCATATATTTT. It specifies CASSVTGTGGFSGNTIYF.

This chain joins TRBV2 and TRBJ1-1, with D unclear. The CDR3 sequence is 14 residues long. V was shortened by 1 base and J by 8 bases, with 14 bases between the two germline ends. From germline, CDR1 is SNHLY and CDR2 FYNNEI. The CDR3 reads CASSEEVWNPEAFF. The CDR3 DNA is TGTGCCAGCAGTGAAGAAGTCTGGAACCCAGAAGCTTTCTTT.

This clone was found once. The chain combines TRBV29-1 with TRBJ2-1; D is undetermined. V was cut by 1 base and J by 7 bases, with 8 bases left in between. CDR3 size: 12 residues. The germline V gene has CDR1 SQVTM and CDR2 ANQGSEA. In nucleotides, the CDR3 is TGCAGCGTTGAAGTCCCTGGGAATGAGCAGTTCTTC. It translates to CSVEVPGNEQFF.

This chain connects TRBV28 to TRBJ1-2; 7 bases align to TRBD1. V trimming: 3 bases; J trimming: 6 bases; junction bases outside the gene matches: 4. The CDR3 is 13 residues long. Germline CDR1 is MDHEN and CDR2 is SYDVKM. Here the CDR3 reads CASSLRQGNGYTF. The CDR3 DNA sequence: TGTGCCAGCAGTTTGCGACAGGGTAATGGCTACACCTTC.

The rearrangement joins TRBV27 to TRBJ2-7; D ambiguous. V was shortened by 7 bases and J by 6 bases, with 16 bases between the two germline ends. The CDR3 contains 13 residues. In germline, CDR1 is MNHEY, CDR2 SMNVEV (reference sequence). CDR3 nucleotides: TGTGCCAGCACCAATAGGTTGGGGTTCGAGCAGTACTTC. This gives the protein CASTNRLGFEQYF.

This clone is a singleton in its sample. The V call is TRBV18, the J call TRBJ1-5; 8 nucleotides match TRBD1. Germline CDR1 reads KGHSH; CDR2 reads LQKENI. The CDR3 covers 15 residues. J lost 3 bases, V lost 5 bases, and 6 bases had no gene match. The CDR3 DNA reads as TGTGCCAGCTCAGTAGTGACAGGGGACAATCAGCCCCAGCATTTT. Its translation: CASSVVTGDNQPQHF.

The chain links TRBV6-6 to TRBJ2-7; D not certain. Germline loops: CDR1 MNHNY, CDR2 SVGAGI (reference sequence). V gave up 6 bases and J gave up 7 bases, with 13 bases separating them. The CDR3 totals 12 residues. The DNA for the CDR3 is TGTGCCAGCAGCCTCGTTGGTATTGAGCAGTACTTC. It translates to CASSLVGIEQYF.

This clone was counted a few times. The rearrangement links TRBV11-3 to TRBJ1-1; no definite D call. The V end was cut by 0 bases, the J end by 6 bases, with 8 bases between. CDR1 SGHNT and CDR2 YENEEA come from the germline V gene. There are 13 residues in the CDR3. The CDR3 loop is CASSLDHGAEAFF. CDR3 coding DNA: TGTGCCAGCAGCTTAGATCACGGGGCTGAAGCTTTCTTT.

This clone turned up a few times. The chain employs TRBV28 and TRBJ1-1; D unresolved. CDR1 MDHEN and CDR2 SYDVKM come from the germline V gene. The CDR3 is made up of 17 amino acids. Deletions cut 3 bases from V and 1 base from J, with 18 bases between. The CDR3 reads CASSFHVWGGANTEAFF. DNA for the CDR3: TGTGCCAGCAGTTTTCATGTGTGGGGTGGCGCGAACACTGAAGCTTTCTTT. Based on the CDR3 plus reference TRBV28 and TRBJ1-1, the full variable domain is DVKVTQSSRYLVKRTGEKVFLECVQDMDHENMFWYRQDPGLGLRLIYFSYDVKMKEKGDIPEGYSVSREKKERFSLILESASTNQTSMYLCASSFHVWGGANTEAFFGQGTRLTVV.

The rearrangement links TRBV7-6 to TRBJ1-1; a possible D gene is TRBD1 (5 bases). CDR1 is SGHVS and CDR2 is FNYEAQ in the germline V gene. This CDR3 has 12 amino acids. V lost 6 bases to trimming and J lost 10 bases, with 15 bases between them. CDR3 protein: CASSTMGGGAFF. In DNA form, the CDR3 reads TGTGCCAGCAGTACCATGGGCGGGGGAGCTTTCTTT. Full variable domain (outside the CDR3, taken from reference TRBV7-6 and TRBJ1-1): GAGVSQSPRYKVTKRGQDVALRCDPISGHVSLYWYRQALGQGPEFLTYFNYEAQQDKSGLPNDRFSAERPEGSISTLTIQRTEQRDSAMYRCASSTMGGGAFFGQGTRLTVV.

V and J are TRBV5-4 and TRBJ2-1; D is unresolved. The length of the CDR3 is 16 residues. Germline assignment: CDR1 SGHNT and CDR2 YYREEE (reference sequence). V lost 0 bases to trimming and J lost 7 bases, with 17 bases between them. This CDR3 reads CASSLDPGPQVNEQFF. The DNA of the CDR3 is TGTGCCAGCAGCTTGGATCCCGGACCCCAGGTGAATGAGCAGTTCTTC.

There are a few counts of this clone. As DNA, the CDR3 is TGTGCCTGGAGTGGGGGGAACCAAGAGACCCAGTACTTC. This gives the protein CAWSGGNQETQYF. The chain employs TRBV30 and TRBJ2-5; either TRBD1 or TRBD2 may supply D (5 bases each). The V and J ends lost 1 base and 0 bases respectively, with 6 bases between them. The CDR3 extends over 13 amino acids. Germline assignment: CDR1 GTSNPN and CDR2 SVGIG (reference sequence).

CDR3 DNA: TGTGCCAGCAGTAACACTCGGACAGGTTCCTACGAGCAGTACTTC. Protein product: CASSNTRTGSYEQYF. The gene calls are TRBV28 and TRBJ2-7; 7 nucleotides align to TRBD1. The CDR3 has 15 residues. Germline CDR1 reads MDHEN; CDR2 reads SYDVKM. Trimming removed 5 bases from V and 1 base from J; junction bases left unmatched: 8.

CDR3 coding DNA: TGTGCCAGCAGCCACCGAGCGACAGGGGACTACGAGCAGTACTTC. This encodes CASSHRATGDYEQYF. The rearrangement uses TRBV4-2 and TRBJ2-7, with TRBD1 matching over 8 bases. The CDR3 is 15 amino acids. The V segment lost 3 bases and the J segment 3 bases; nucleotides outside the gene matches: 7. Germline CDR1 LGHNA, CDR2 YNFKEQ.

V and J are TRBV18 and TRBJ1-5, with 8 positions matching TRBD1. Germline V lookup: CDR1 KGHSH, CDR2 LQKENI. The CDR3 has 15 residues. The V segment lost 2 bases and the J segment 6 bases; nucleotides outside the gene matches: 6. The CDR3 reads CASSPAGGEGQPQHF. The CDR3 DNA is TGTGCCAGCTCACCAGCAGGGGGCGAGGGTCAGCCCCAGCATTTT.

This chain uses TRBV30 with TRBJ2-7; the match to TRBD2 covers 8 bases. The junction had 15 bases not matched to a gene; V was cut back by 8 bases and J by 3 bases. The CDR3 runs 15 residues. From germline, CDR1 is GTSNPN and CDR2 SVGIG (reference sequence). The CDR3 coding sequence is TGTGCCGCCCGGTCGATAGCGGGAACATACTACGAGCAGTACTTC. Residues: CAARSIAGTYYEQYF.

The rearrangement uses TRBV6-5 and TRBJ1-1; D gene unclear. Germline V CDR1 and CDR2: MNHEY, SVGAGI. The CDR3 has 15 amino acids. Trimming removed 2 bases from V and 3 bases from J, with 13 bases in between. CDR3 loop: CASSYKAARHTEAFF. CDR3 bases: TGTGCCAGCAGTTACAAGGCAGCTCGGCACACTGAAGCTTTCTTT.

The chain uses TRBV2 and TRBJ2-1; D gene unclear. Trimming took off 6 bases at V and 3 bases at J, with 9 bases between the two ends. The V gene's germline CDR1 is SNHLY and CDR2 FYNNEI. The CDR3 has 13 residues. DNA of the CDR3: TGTGCCAGCAGAGTTGAACTCTACAATGAGCAGTTCTTC. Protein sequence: CASRVELYNEQFF.

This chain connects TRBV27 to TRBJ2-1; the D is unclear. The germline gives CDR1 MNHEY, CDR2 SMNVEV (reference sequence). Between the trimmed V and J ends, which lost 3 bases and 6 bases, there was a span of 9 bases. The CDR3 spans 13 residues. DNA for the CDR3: TGTGCCAGCAGTTTCCAGATCCTCAATGAGCAGTTCTTC. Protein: CASSFQILNEQFF.

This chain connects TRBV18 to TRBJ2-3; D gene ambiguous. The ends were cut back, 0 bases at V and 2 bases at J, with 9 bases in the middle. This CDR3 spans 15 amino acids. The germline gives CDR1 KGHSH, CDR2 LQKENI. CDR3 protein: CASSPPGRYTDTQYF. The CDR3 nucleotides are TGTGCCAGCTCACCACCGGGCAGGTACACAGATACGCAGTATTTT.

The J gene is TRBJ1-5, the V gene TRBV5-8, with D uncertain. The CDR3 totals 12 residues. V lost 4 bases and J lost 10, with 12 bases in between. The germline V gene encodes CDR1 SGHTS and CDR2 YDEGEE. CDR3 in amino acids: CASSPGVGPQHF. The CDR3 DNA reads TGTGCCAGCAGCCCCGGGGTCGGCCCCCAGCATTTT.